The rows below give T cell receptor beta chains drawn from one sample of a study of T cell changes during pregnancy in multiple sclerosis. Profiling relied on immunoSEQ multiplex PCR, and the TCRdb table lists in-frame clones only, not all of them. The table records 20,000 to 30,000 clones, around nine tenths of them present only once. The sequencing used CD4+ T cells from peripheral blood mononuclear cells, collected in the second trimester of pregnancy. The receptors here all came from a female donor in good health, enrolled as a control in a pregnancy study. The CDR3 runs from the conserved cysteine through the conserved F or W. Each record gives: D gene, V gene, CDR3 length, J gene, clone size, CDR3 protein, CDR3 DNA. A D gene is named only where the DNA matches it firmly. Size is stated for part of the rows, as once, few or many counts, or as a class when the clone is expanded.

d_gene: -
v_gene: TRBV20-1
len: 11
j_gene: TRBJ2-5
abundance: -
CDR3aa: CSAARGETQYF
CDR3nt: TGCAGTGCTGCTAGGGGCGAGACCCAGTACTTC

d_gene: TRBD2
v_gene: TRBV7-9
len: 15
j_gene: TRBJ2-2
abundance: -
CDR3aa: CASSLGAGGNGELFF
CDR3nt: TGTGCCAGCAGCTTGGGAGCGGGAGGAAACGGGGAGCTGTTTTTT

d_gene: TRBD1
v_gene: TRBV4-1
len: 16
j_gene: TRBJ2-2
abundance: -
CDR3aa: CASSQVLQGRAGELFF
CDR3nt: TGCGCCAGCAGCCAAGTTCTACAGGGGCGAGCCGGGGAGCTGTTTTTT

d_gene: -
v_gene: TRBV19
len: 15
j_gene: TRBJ2-3
abundance: -
CDR3aa: CASSIYRARTDTQYF
CDR3nt: TGTGCCAGTAGTATCTACAGGGCCCGCACAGATACGCAGTATTTT

d_gene: -
v_gene: TRBV6-5
len: 13
j_gene: TRBJ1-6
abundance: few
CDR3aa: CASSYSRNSPLHF
CDR3nt: TGTGCCAGCAGTTACTCGCGTAATTCACCCCTCCACTTT

d_gene: TRBD1
v_gene: TRBV2
len: 14
j_gene: TRBJ2-1
abundance: -
CDR3aa: CASGTGAAYNEQFF
CDR3nt: TGTGCCAGCGGTACAGGGGCAGCCTACAATGAGCAGTTCTTC

d_gene: TRBD1
v_gene: TRBV28
len: 15
j_gene: TRBJ1-1
abundance: -
CDR3aa: CASSASTGEGTEAFF
CDR3nt: TGTGCCAGCAGTGCCTCGACAGGGGAGGGCACTGAAGCTTTCTTT

d_gene: TRBD2
v_gene: TRBV19
len: 16
j_gene: TRBJ2-1
abundance: -
CDR3aa: CASIKGGGASYNEQFF
CDR3nt: TGTGCCAGTATTAAAGGCGGGGGGGCCTCCTACAATGAGCAGTTCTTC

d_gene: -
v_gene: TRBV6-6
len: 16
j_gene: TRBJ1-3
abundance: once
CDR3aa: CASSRTADPGGNTIYF
CDR3nt: TGTGCCAGCAGTAGAACAGCGGACCCGGGGGGAAACACCATATATTTT

d_gene: -
v_gene: TRBV7-2
len: 13
j_gene: TRBJ2-7
abundance: -
CDR3aa: CASSLDSPYEQYF
CDR3nt: TGTGCCAGCAGCTTGGACAGCCCCTACGAGCAGTACTTC

d_gene: -
v_gene: TRBV5-1
len: 14
j_gene: TRBJ1-5
abundance: -
CDR3aa: CASRRDYNSPPQHF
CDR3nt: TGCGCCAGCAGGAGAGATTATAACTCCCCGCCCCAGCATTTT

d_gene: -
v_gene: TRBV7-8
len: 17
j_gene: TRBJ2-6
abundance: -
CDR3aa: CASSLGGRGAGANVLTF
CDR3nt: TGTGCCAGCAGCCTAGGGGGCAGGGGGGCAGGGGCCAACGTCCTGACTTTC

d_gene: TRBD2
v_gene: TRBV5-4
len: 16
j_gene: TRBJ2-3
abundance: -
CDR3aa: CASSLGASGGGDTQYF
CDR3nt: TGTGCCAGCAGCTTGGGGGCCAGCGGGGGAGGGGATACGCAGTATTTT

d_gene: -
v_gene: TRBV5-6
len: 13
j_gene: TRBJ2-5
abundance: -
CDR3aa: CASSLQGQETQYF
CDR3nt: TGTGCCAGCAGCTTGCAGGGGCAAGAGACCCAGTACTTC

d_gene: -
v_gene: TRBV7-2
len: 12
j_gene: TRBJ2-1
abundance: medium-sized
CDR3aa: CASSEPSHEQFF
CDR3nt: TGTGCCAGCAGCGAACCAAGCCATGAGCAGTTCTTC

d_gene: TRBD2
v_gene: TRBV10-3
len: 16
j_gene: TRBJ2-1
abundance: -
CDR3aa: CAIRTFSAGRYNEQFF
CDR3nt: TGTGCCATCAGGACGTTTTCAGCGGGACGATACAATGAGCAGTTCTTC

d_gene: -
v_gene: TRBV11-2
len: 13
j_gene: TRBJ2-7
abundance: -
CDR3aa: CASSLETAYEQYF
CDR3nt: TGTGCCAGCAGCTTAGAGACAGCCTACGAGCAGTACTTC

d_gene: TRBD2
v_gene: TRBV29-1
len: 14
j_gene: TRBJ2-7
abundance: -
CDR3aa: CKGTSGGPPYEQYF
CDR3nt: TGCAAAGGGACTAGCGGGGGGCCACCCTACGAGCAGTACTTC

d_gene: TRBD1
v_gene: TRBV11-2
len: 15
j_gene: TRBJ2-7
abundance: -
CDR3aa: CASSLRGQASYEQYF
CDR3nt: TGTGCCAGCAGCTTAAGAGGACAGGCTTCCTACGAGCAGTACTTC

d_gene: -
v_gene: TRBV30
len: 13
j_gene: TRBJ1-2
abundance: -
CDR3aa: CAWSPKGKGSYTF
CDR3nt: TGTGCCTGGAGTCCTAAGGGGAAAGGGTCCTACACCTTC

d_gene: TRBD2
v_gene: TRBV19
len: 16
j_gene: TRBJ2-1
abundance: -
CDR3aa: CASSMPGLAGPNEQFF
CDR3nt: TGTGCCAGTAGTATGCCGGGACTAGCGGGCCCCAATGAGCAGTTCTTC

d_gene: -
v_gene: TRBV28
len: 13
j_gene: TRBJ1-2
abundance: -
CDR3aa: CASSVQGTRSYTF
CDR3nt: TGTGCCAGCAGCGTACAGGGAACCCGGAGCTACACCTTC

d_gene: -
v_gene: TRBV6-5
len: 14
j_gene: TRBJ2-7
abundance: -
CDR3aa: CASSTDVSSYEQYF
CDR3nt: TGTGCCAGCAGTACAGACGTGAGCTCCTACGAGCAGTACTTC

d_gene: -
v_gene: TRBV2
len: 16
j_gene: TRBJ1-6
abundance: -
CDR3aa: CASSERSRPNNSPLHF
CDR3nt: TGTGCCAGCAGTGAAAGGAGTCGCCCTAATAATTCACCCCTCCACTTT

d_gene: -
v_gene: TRBV30
len: 14
j_gene: TRBJ1-4
abundance: -
CDR3aa: CASKLLGANEKLFF
CDR3nt: TGTGCCTCGAAGCTCCTAGGTGCTAATGAAAAACTGTTTTTT

d_gene: TRBD1
v_gene: TRBV27
len: 14
j_gene: TRBJ2-7
abundance: -
CDR3aa: CASSFSRQGREQYF
CDR3nt: TGTGCCAGCAGTTTTTCCCGACAGGGCAGGGAGCAGTACTTC

d_gene: TRBD2
v_gene: TRBV5-8
len: 17
j_gene: TRBJ2-3
abundance: -
CDR3aa: CASSLGGRQSNTDTQYF
CDR3nt: TGTGCCAGCAGCTTGGGCGGGAGACAGTCAAACACAGATACGCAGTATTTT

d_gene: TRBD2
v_gene: TRBV7-9
len: 16
j_gene: TRBJ2-1
abundance: -
CDR3aa: CASSLTGTSGYNEQFF
CDR3nt: TGTGCCAGCAGCTTAACTGGGACTAGCGGATATAATGAGCAGTTCTTC

d_gene: TRBD1
v_gene: TRBV5-6
len: 16
j_gene: TRBJ1-2
abundance: -
CDR3aa: CASSLGQGVILRGYTF
CDR3nt: TGTGCCAGCAGCTTGGGACAGGGTGTTATTCTGCGTGGCTACACCTTC

d_gene: TRBD2
v_gene: TRBV5-5
len: 15
j_gene: TRBJ2-1
abundance: -
CDR3aa: CASILLPGGEGEQFF
CDR3nt: TGTGCCAGCATCCTCCTTCCGGGGGGGGAGGGCGAGCAGTTCTTC

d_gene: TRBD1
v_gene: TRBV28
len: 16
j_gene: TRBJ1-5
abundance: -
CDR3aa: CASSLFQGQINQPQHF
CDR3nt: TGTGCCAGCAGTTTATTTCAGGGACAGATCAATCAGCCCCAGCATTTT

d_gene: TRBD2
v_gene: TRBV19
len: 16
j_gene: TRBJ2-1
abundance: -
CDR3aa: CASSIGASGSGDEQFF
CDR3nt: TGTGCCAGTAGTATCGGTGCTAGCGGGAGTGGTGATGAGCAGTTCTTC

d_gene: -
v_gene: TRBV11-3
len: 15
j_gene: TRBJ1-1
abundance: -
CDR3aa: CASSLDGRGRTEAFF
CDR3nt: TGTGCCAGCAGCTTAGACGGCAGGGGACGGACTGAAGCTTTCTTT

d_gene: -
v_gene: TRBV2
len: 16
j_gene: TRBJ2-3
abundance: -
CDR3aa: CASSDSLQGITDTQYF
CDR3nt: TGTGCCAGCAGTGACTCGCTACAGGGCATCACAGATACGCAGTATTTT

d_gene: -
v_gene: TRBV7-9
len: 14
j_gene: TRBJ2-7
abundance: -
CDR3aa: CASSLGGGPYEQYF
CDR3nt: TGTGCCAGCAGCTTAGGTGGAGGTCCCTACGAGCAGTACTTC

d_gene: -
v_gene: TRBV9
len: 16
j_gene: TRBJ2-1
abundance: -
CDR3aa: CASSVGAEATYNEQFF
CDR3nt: TGTGCCAGCAGCGTAGGGGCGGAGGCCACCTACAATGAGCAGTTCTTC

d_gene: -
v_gene: TRBV5-1
len: 16
j_gene: TRBJ2-1
abundance: -
CDR3aa: CASSLGGDSAYNEQFF
CDR3nt: TGCGCCAGCAGCTTGGGAGGGGACTCCGCTTACAATGAGCAGTTCTTC

d_gene: -
v_gene: TRBV25-1
len: 13
j_gene: TRBJ1-1
abundance: -
CDR3aa: CASSGAGHSEAFF
CDR3nt: TGTGCCAGCAGTGGGGCAGGCCACAGTGAAGCTTTCTTT

d_gene: TRBD1
v_gene: TRBV5-8
len: 15
j_gene: TRBJ2-1
abundance: -
CDR3aa: CASSLAGTGYNEQFF
CDR3nt: TGTGCCAGCAGCTTGGCCGGGACAGGGTACAATGAGCAGTTCTTC

d_gene: -
v_gene: TRBV7-2
len: 17
j_gene: TRBJ1-5
abundance: -
CDR3aa: CASSPRGGPYSNQPQHF
CDR3nt: TGTGCCAGCAGCCCTCGGGGGGGACCATATAGCAATCAGCCCCAGCATTTT

d_gene: -
v_gene: TRBV11-2
len: 13
j_gene: TRBJ2-7
abundance: few
CDR3aa: CASSLTRFYEQYF
CDR3nt: TGTGCCAGCAGCCTCACGAGGTTCTACGAGCAGTACTTC

d_gene: -
v_gene: TRBV2
len: 12
j_gene: TRBJ1-1
abundance: -
CDR3aa: CASRTLNTEAFF
CDR3nt: TGTGCCAGCCGGACACTGAACACTGAAGCTTTCTTT

d_gene: -
v_gene: TRBV7-9
len: 13
j_gene: TRBJ2-7
abundance: -
CDR3aa: CASSLMEGTEQYF
CDR3nt: TGTGCCAGCAGCTTAATGGAGGGAACCGAGCAGTACTTC

d_gene: -
v_gene: TRBV9
len: 14
j_gene: TRBJ1-2
abundance: -
CDR3aa: CASSVASGADGYTF
CDR3nt: TGTGCCAGCAGCGTAGCTTCAGGGGCGGATGGCTACACCTTC

d_gene: TRBD1
v_gene: TRBV6-5
len: 13
j_gene: TRBJ1-4
abundance: once
CDR3aa: CASRRQGGEKLFF
CDR3nt: TGTGCCAGCCGGAGACAGGGGGGAGAAAAACTGTTTTTT

d_gene: -
v_gene: TRBV5-8
len: 15
j_gene: TRBJ1-1
abundance: -
CDR3aa: CASSLISSMSAEAFF
CDR3nt: TGTGCCAGCAGCCTTATCTCTTCGATGTCGGCTGAAGCTTTCTTT

d_gene: -
v_gene: TRBV7-8
len: 15
j_gene: TRBJ2-3
abundance: -
CDR3aa: CASSLARGRADTQYF
CDR3nt: TGTGCCAGCAGCCTAGCTAGGGGTAGGGCAGATACGCAGTATTTT

d_gene: -
v_gene: TRBV25-1
len: 18
j_gene: TRBJ1-1
abundance: once
CDR3aa: CASSEYGSGSGKNTEAFF
CDR3nt: TGTGCCAGCAGTGAATATGGGTCGGGCAGCGGGAAGAACACTGAAGCTTTCTTT

d_gene: -
v_gene: TRBV7-6
len: 13
j_gene: TRBJ2-3
abundance: -
CDR3aa: CASSPRSTHTQYF
CDR3nt: TGTGCCAGCAGCCCCCGAAGCACCCATACGCAGTATTTT

d_gene: -
v_gene: TRBV7-3
len: 13
j_gene: TRBJ2-1
abundance: -
CDR3aa: CASSPRNYNEQFF
CDR3nt: TGTGCCAGCAGCCCCAGAAACTACAATGAGCAGTTCTTC

d_gene: TRBD2
v_gene: TRBV30
len: 14
j_gene: TRBJ2-7
abundance: -
CDR3aa: CAWTLAGLPYEQYF
CDR3nt: TGTGCCTGGACACTAGCGGGATTACCCTACGAGCAGTACTTC

d_gene: -
v_gene: TRBV28
len: 15
j_gene: TRBJ1-4
abundance: -
CDR3aa: CASSLGGATNEKLFF
CDR3nt: TGTGCCAGCAGTTTGGGGGGGGCGACTAATGAAAAACTGTTTTTT

d_gene: -
v_gene: TRBV19
len: 13
j_gene: TRBJ1-2
abundance: -
CDR3aa: CASSKRTARGYTF
CDR3nt: TGTGCCAGTAGTAAGCGGACCGCACGAGGCTACACCTTC

d_gene: -
v_gene: TRBV28
len: 15
j_gene: TRBJ2-7
abundance: -
CDR3aa: CASSLPRDLSYEQYF
CDR3nt: TGTGCCAGCAGCCTACCCAGGGACTTATCCTACGAGCAGTACTTC

d_gene: -
v_gene: TRBV4-3
len: 14
j_gene: TRBJ2-7
abundance: -
CDR3aa: CASSQGPTPSEQYF
CDR3nt: TGCGCCAGCAGCCAGGGGCCGACTCCCAGCGAGCAGTACTTC

d_gene: TRBD1
v_gene: TRBV6-5
len: 14
j_gene: TRBJ1-1
abundance: -
CDR3aa: CASSTRGQDTEAFF
CDR3nt: TGTGCCAGCAGTACCAGGGGGCAGGACACTGAAGCTTTCTTT

d_gene: -
v_gene: TRBV4-3
len: 15
j_gene: TRBJ1-1
abundance: few
CDR3aa: CASSQGPGRGTEAFF
CDR3nt: TGCGCCAGCAGCCAAGGTCCAGGGAGGGGGACTGAAGCTTTCTTT

d_gene: TRBD2
v_gene: TRBV5-1
len: 15
j_gene: TRBJ2-7
abundance: few
CDR3aa: CASSMESGRGSEQYF
CDR3nt: TGCGCCAGCAGCATGGAAAGCGGGAGGGGCAGCGAGCAGTACTTC

d_gene: TRBD2
v_gene: TRBV4-3
len: 17
j_gene: TRBJ2-1
abundance: -
CDR3aa: CASSQDTGQRGGNEQFF
CDR3nt: TGCGCCAGCAGCCAAGATACAGGCCAGCGGGGGGGCAACGAGCAGTTCTTC

d_gene: -
v_gene: TRBV9
len: 14
j_gene: TRBJ2-3
abundance: -
CDR3aa: CASSVRDTRDTQYF
CDR3nt: TGTGCCAGCAGCGTGAGGGACACACGGGATACGCAGTATTTT